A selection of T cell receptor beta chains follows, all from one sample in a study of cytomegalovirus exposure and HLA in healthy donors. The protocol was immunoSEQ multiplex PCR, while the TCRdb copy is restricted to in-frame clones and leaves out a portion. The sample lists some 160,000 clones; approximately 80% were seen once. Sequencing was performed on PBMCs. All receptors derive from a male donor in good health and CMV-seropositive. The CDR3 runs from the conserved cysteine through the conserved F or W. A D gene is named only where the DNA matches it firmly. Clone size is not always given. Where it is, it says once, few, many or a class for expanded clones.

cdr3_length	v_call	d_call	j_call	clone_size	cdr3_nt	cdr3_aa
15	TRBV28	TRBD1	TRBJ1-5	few	TGTGCCAGCAGTTCGGGACAGGGGGCGCGTCAGCCCCAGCATTTT	CASSSGQGARQPQHF
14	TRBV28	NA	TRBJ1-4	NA	TGTGCCAGCAGCCTTCCCTGGGGGGGGATGAAACTGTTTTTT	CASSLPWGGMKLFF
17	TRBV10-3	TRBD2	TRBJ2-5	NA	TGTGCCATCAGTGAGCCTACGATAGCGGGAGGACAAGAGACCCAGTACTTC	CAISEPTIAGGQETQYF
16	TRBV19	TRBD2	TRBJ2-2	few	TGTGCCAGTAGTGTTTTAGCGGGGGCGAACACCGGGGAGCTGTTTTTT	CASSVLAGANTGELFF
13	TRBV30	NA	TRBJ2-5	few	TGTGCCTGGGAGGGGGGGCGGAGGGAGACCCAGTACTTC	CAWEGGRRETQYF
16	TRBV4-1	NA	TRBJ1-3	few	TGCGCCAGCAGCCAAGATCATGGCGGTTCTGGAAACACCATATATTTT	CASSQDHGGSGNTIYF
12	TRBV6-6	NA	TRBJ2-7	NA	TGTGCCAGCAGAGACACTCGGACACAGCAGTACTTC	CASRDTRTQQYF
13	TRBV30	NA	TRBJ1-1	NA	TGTGCCTGGAGAGACCAACGAGGGACTGAAGCTTTCTTT	CAWRDQRGTEAFF
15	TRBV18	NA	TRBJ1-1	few	TGTGCCAGCTCTATCAAGACAGTCCAAGACACTGAAGCTTTCTTT	CASSIKTVQDTEAFF
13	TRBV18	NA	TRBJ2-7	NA	TGTGCCAGCTCACCAGATATTGAGACTGAGCAGTACTTC	CASSPDIETEQYF
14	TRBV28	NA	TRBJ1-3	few	TGTGCCAGCAGTTTAAAAGCACCACGAAACACCATATATTTT	CASSLKAPRNTIYF
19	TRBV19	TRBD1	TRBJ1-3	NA	TGTGCCAGTTATGGGGACAGGTCCGGGGGGTTATACTCTGGAAACACCATATATTTT	CASYGDRSGGLYSGNTIYF
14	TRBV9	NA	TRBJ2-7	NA	TGTGCCAGCAGCGTAGGGGGCAGCTCCTACGAGCAGTACTTC	CASSVGGSSYEQYF
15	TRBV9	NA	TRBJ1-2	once	TGTGCCAGCAGCGTAGGTGGCAATGGGGCCTATGGCTACACCTTC	CASSVGGNGAYGYTF
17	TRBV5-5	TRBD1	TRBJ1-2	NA	TGTGCCAGCAGCTTCCCCTTCGGACAGGGGGCTCAGTATGGCTACACCTTC	CASSFPFGQGAQYGYTF
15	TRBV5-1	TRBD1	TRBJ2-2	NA	TGCGCCAGCAGCTTGGGGACAGGGAACACCGGGGAGCTGTTTTTT	CASSLGTGNTGELFF
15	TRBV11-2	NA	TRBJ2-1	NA	TGTGCCAGCAGCTCATGGAGAAGACTGAGTAATGAGCAGTTCTTC	CASSSWRRLSNEQFF
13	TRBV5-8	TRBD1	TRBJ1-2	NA	TGTGCCAGCAGCCTGACCGGGACAGATGGCTACACCTTC	CASSLTGTDGYTF
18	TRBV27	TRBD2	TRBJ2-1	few	TGTGCCAGCAGTTCTAGCGGGGGCCCTAAGAGGTTGAGAAATGAGCAGTTCTTC	CASSSSGGPKRLRNEQFF
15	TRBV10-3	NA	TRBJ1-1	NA	TGTGCCATCAGTGAGGGGGCCCGAACGAACACTGAAGCTTTCTTT	CAISEGARTNTEAFF
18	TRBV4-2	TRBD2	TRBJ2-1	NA	TGTGCCAGCAGCCAAGAGGGTCGACTAGCGGGGGCCCCCGGGGAGCAGTTCTTC	CASSQEGRLAGAPGEQFF
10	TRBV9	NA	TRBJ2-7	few	TGTGCCAGCAGCGGGGGCCAAGGGTACTTC	CASSGGQGYF
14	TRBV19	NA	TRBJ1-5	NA	TGTGCCAGTCGCATGATACAGGGAAATCAGCCCCAGCATTTT	CASRMIQGNQPQHF
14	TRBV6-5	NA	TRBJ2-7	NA	TGTGCCAGCAGTACTGACAGGCTCCCCTACGAGCAGTACTTC	CASSTDRLPYEQYF
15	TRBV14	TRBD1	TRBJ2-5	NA	TGTGCCAGCAGACGCGGACAGGGGGTGTTGGAGACCCAGTACTTC	CASRRGQGVLETQYF
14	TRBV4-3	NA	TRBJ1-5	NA	TGCGCCAGCAGCCAAGGCGGGGGGCGTCAGCCCCAGCATTTT	CASSQGGGRQPQHF
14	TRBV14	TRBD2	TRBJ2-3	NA	TGTGCCAGCAGCCACTTACTAGCGCCAGATACGCAGTATTTT	CASSHLLAPDTQYF
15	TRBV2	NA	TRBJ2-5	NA	TGTGCCAGCAGCCAGGAGGCGGGAAGACAAGAGACCCAGTACTTC	CASSQEAGRQETQYF
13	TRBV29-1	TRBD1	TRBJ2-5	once	TGCAGCGTTTTGGGGACAGGGCAAGAGACCCAGTACTTC	CSVLGTGQETQYF
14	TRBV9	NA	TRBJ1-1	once	TGTGCCAGCAGCCGGAGGGGATGGGGCACTGAAGCTTTCTTT	CASSRRGWGTEAFF
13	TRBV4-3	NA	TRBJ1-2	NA	TGCGCCAGCAGCCTACGGGAGAACTATGGCTACACCTTC	CASSLRENYGYTF
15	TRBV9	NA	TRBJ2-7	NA	TGTGCCAGCAGCTTACAGGGCAACCCCTCCTACGAGCAGTACTTC	CASSLQGNPSYEQYF
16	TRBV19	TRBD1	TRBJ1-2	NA	TGTGCCAGTAGTGCGGGACAGCGGCACGGCTACTATGGCTACACCTTC	CASSAGQRHGYYGYTF
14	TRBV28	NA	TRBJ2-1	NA	TGTGCCAGCAGTTTCGCGAGCTCCTACAATGAGCAGTTCTTC	CASSFASSYNEQFF